This is a list of T cell receptor beta chains from one sample in a study of cytomegalovirus exposure and HLA in healthy donors. Using immunoSEQ multiplex PCR, the repertoire was profiled, and TCRdb retains in-frame clones only, with some absent. There are about 190,000 clones in the sample; approximately 84% occur only once, and over 2% lies in the top ten. The sequenced sample was PBMCs. These receptors were collected from a woman between 50 and 59 years old in good health and CMV-seropositive. CDR3s include the opening cysteine and the closing phenylalanine or tryptophan. The order of the fields is D gene, V gene, J gene, clone size, CDR3 protein, CDR3 DNA. A D gene is named only where the DNA matches it firmly. Clone size is not always given. Where it is, it says once, few, many or a class for expanded clones.

-	TRBV5-8	TRBJ2-1	once	CASRPTGTAAGSGQFF	TGTGCCAGCAGACCCACCGGGACCGCGGCGGGATCGGGGCAGTTCTTC
-	TRBV7-9	TRBJ1-2	once	CASSLAQGDGYTF	TGTGCCAGCAGCTTAGCCCAGGGTGATGGCTACACCTTC
TRBD2	TRBV9	TRBJ2-2	-	CASSVASGSNTGELFF	TGTGCCAGCAGCGTGGCTAGCGGTTCGAACACCGGGGAGCTGTTTTTT
-	TRBV5-6	TRBJ2-7	-	CASSFGGEQYF	TGTGCCAGCAGCTTTGGGGGGGAGCAGTACTTC
TRBD1	TRBV28	TRBJ2-4	once	CASSFPGQGAKNIQYF	TGTGCCAGCTCCTTCCCAGGACAGGGAGCCAAAAACATTCAGTACTTC
-	TRBV2	TRBJ2-1	once	CASKLGQYNEQFF	TGTGCCAGCAAACTCGGACAGTACAATGAGCAGTTCTTC
-	TRBV7-8	TRBJ2-7	-	CASARDPYEQYF	TGTGCCAGCGCGCGGGACCCCTACGAGCAGTACTTC
TRBD1	TRBV19	TRBJ1-5	-	CASIGTGGFGSRGQPQHF	TGTGCCAGTATTGGGACAGGGGGCTTTGGAAGTCGAGGTCAGCCCCAGCATTTT
TRBD1	TRBV5-8	TRBJ1-1	-	CASNTRTGVRATEAFF	TGTGCCAGCAATACCAGGACAGGGGTTCGGGCCACTGAAGCTTTCTTT
TRBD1	TRBV6-1	TRBJ1-2	-	CASSERDRGFANYGYTF	TGTGCCAGCAGTGAAAGGGACAGGGGGTTTGCTAACTATGGCTACACCTTC
-	TRBV6-1	TRBJ1-1	-	CASKPLELGEAFF	TGTGCCAGCAAACCCCTGGAGCTGGGTGAAGCTTTCTTT
TRBD1	TRBV10-1	TRBJ1-2	-	CASSGIVPDRGLGYTF	TGCGCCAGCAGTGGGATAGTCCCTGACAGGGGGCTTGGCTACACCTTC
-	TRBV23-1	TRBJ2-7	-	CAAQDSYEQYF	TGCGCCGCCCAAGACAGTTACGAGCAGTACTTC
-	TRBV27	TRBJ1-5	-	CASSLMAGYHQPQHF	TGTGCCAGCAGTTTAATGGCAGGCTACCATCAGCCCCAGCATTTT
TRBD2	TRBV15	TRBJ2-3	-	CATSRERPGLAGPDTQYF	TGTGCCACCAGCAGAGAGAGACCGGGACTAGCAGGGCCAGATACGCAGTATTTT
-	TRBV18	TRBJ2-7	-	CASSPGGAVSYEQYF	TGTGCCAGCTCACCTGGCGGTGCGGTCTCCTACGAGCAGTACTTC
TRBD2	TRBV18	TRBJ2-4	once	CASSPPGGFNIQYF	TGTGCCAGCTCACCACCGGGGGGGTTCAACATTCAGTACTTC
-	TRBV5-1	TRBJ2-7	-	CASRLGASPDYEQYF	TGCGCCAGCAGATTAGGGGCAAGTCCTGACTACGAGCAGTACTTC
TRBD1	TRBV6-5	TRBJ1-4	-	CASSYGTVGEKLFF	TGTGCCAGCAGTTACGGGACAGTTGGTGAAAAACTGTTTTTT
-	TRBV5-1	TRBJ2-7	-	CASSLVFGYEQYF	TGCGCCAGCAGCTTGGTTTTCGGCTACGAGCAGTACTTC
TRBD1	TRBV7-9	TRBJ1-4	-	CASSLGDSANEKLFF	TGTGCCAGCAGCTTAGGGGACAGTGCGAATGAAAAACTGTTTTTT
-	TRBV5-1	TRBJ2-3	-	CASSLDQRGTDTQYF	TGCGCCAGCAGCTTGGACCAGAGGGGCACAGATACGCAGTATTTT
-	TRBV7-2	TRBJ2-7	few	CASSVNGHKTYEQYF	TGTGCCAGCAGCGTAAACGGACACAAGACCTACGAGCAGTACTTC
-	TRBV5-6	TRBJ1-5	few	CASTIDGANQPQHF	TGTGCCAGCACCATCGACGGAGCCAATCAGCCCCAGCATTTT
TRBD2	TRBV4-2	TRBJ2-6	-	CASSQASGGALGANVLTF	TGTGCCAGCAGCCAGGCTAGCGGGGGGGCCCTGGGGGCCAACGTCCTGACTTTC
TRBD2	TRBV6-5	TRBJ2-1	few	CASSWGLETHEQFF	TGTGCCAGCAGTTGGGGACTAGAGACCCATGAGCAGTTCTTC
-	TRBV7-9	TRBJ2-7	-	CASSPGANSYEQYF	TGCGCCAGCAGCCCAGGGGCGAACTCCTACGAGCAGTACTTC
TRBD1	TRBV7-8	TRBJ1-2	-	CASSLGQGNGYTF	TGTGCCAGCAGCCTGGGACAGGGCAATGGCTACACCTTC